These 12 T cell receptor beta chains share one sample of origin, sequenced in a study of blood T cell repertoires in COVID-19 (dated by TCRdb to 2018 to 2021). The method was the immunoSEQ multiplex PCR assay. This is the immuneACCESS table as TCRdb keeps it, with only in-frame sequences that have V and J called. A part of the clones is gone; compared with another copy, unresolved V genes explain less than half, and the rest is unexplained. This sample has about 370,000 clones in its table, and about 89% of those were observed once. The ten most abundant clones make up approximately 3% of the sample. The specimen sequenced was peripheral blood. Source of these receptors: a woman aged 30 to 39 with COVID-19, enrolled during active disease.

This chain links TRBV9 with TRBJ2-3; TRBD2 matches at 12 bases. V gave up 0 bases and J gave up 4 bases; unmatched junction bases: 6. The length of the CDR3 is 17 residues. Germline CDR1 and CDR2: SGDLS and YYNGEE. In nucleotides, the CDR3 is TGTGCCAGCAGCGTAGCGCCTAGCGGGGGGGGCGCAGATACGCAGTATTTT. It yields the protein CASSVAPSGGGADTQYF.

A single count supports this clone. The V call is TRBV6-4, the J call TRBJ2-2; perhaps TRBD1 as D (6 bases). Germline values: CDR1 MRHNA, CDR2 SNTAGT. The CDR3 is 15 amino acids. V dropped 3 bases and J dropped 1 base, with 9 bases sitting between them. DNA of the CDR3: TGTGCCAGCAGTGAACAACAGGGGAACACCGGGGAGCTGTTTTTT. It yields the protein CASSEQQGNTGELFF.

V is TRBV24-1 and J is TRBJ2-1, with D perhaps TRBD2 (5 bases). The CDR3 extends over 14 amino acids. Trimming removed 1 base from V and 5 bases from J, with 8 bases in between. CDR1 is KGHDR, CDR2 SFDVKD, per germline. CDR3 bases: TGTGCCACCAGTGATTTTAGGGAGAACAATGAGCAGTTCTTC. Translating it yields CATSDFRENNEQFF.

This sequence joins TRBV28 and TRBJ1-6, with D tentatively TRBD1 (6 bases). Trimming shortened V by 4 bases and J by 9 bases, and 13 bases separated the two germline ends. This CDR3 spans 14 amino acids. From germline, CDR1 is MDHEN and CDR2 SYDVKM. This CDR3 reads CASSSNREISPLHF. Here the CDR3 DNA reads TGTGCCAGCAGTTCCAACAGGGAGATTTCACCCCTCCACTTT.

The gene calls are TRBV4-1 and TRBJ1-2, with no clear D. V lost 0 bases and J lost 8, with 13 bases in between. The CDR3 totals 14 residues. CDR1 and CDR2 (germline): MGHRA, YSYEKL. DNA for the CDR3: TGCGCCAGCAGCCAAGAGTTCGCCGAGCGAGGCTACACCTTC. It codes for CASSQEFAERGYTF.

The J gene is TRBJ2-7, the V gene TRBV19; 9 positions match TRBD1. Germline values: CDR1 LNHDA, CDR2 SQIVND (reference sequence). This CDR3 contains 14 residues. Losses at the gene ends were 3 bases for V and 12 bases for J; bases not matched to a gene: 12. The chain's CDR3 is CASSIGTGKGEMYF. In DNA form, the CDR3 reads TGTGCCAGTAGTATCGGGACAGGGAAAGGGGAGATGTACTTC. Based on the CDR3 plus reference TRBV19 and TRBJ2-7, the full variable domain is DGGITQSPKYLFRKEGQNVTLSCEQNLNHDAMYWYRQDPGQGLRLIYYSQIVNDFQKGDIAEGYSVSREKKESFPLTVTSAQKNPTAFYLCASSIGTGKGEMYFGPGTRLTVT.

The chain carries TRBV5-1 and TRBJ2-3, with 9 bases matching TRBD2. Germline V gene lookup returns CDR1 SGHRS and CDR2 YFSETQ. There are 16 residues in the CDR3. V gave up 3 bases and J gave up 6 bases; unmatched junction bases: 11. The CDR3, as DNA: TGCGCCAGCAGCTGGGGGCGGGGGGGTATTGGCGATACGCAGTATTTT. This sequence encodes CASSWGRGGIGDTQYF.

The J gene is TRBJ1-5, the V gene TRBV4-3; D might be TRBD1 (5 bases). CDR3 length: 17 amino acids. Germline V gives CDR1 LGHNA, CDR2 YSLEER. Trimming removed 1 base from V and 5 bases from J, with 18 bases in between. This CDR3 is CASSQGIGQGVDQPQHF. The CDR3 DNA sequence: TGCGCCAGCAGCCAAGGAATAGGCCAGGGTGTCGATCAGCCCCAGCATTTT.

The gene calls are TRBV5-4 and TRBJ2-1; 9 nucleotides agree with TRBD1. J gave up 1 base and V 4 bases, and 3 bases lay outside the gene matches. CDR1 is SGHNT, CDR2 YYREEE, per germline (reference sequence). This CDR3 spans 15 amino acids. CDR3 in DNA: TGTGCCAGCAGCCCCGGGACAGGGTCCTACAATGAGCAGTTCTTC. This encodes CASSPGTGSYNEQFF.

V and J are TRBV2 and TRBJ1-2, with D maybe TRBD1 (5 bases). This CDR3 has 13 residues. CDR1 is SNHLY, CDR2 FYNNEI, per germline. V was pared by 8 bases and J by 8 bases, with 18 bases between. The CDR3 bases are TGTGCCAGCCCAGGGAAATTTAGATCAGGCTACACCTTC. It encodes CASPGKFRSGYTF.

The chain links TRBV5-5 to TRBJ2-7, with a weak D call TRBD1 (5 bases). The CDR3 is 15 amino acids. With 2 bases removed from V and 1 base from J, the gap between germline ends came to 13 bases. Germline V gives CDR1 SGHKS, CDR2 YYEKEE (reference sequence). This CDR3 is CASSFGREISYEQYF. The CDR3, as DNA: TGTGCCAGCAGCTTCGGCAGGGAAATTTCCTACGAGCAGTACTTC.

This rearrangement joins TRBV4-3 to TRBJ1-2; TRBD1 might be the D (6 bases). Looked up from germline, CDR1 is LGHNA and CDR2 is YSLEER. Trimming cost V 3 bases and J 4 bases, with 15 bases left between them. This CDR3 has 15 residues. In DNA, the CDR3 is TGCGCCAGCAGCCACACCGGACAGCTCGGCTATGGCTACACCTTC. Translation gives CASSHTGQLGYGYTF.